The rows below give T cell receptor beta chains drawn from one sample of a study of T cells in localized non-small cell lung cancer. Assay: immunoSEQ multiplex PCR; the TCRdb copy retains only in-frame clones and omits some. The table lists about 79,000 clones, more than 75% of them singletons. Here the sequenced sample was peripheral blood, taken before any cancer treatment. All receptors derive from a woman aged 40-75 years with stage I squamous cell lung carcinoma. CDR3s include the opening cysteine and the closing phenylalanine or tryptophan. Fields, in order: D gene, V gene, clone size, CDR3 protein. A D gene is named only where the DNA matches it firmly. Rows may omit the clone size; those that give it use once, few, many or a size class.

D gene: NA; V gene: TRBV2; clone size: NA; CDR3 protein: CASSEAGGPLFRETQYF
D gene: NA; V gene: TRBV7-9; clone size: NA; CDR3 protein: CASSLESVTEAFF
D gene: NA; V gene: TRBV6-1; clone size: NA; CDR3 protein: CASSVPTDTQYF
D gene: NA; V gene: TRBV5-4; clone size: NA; CDR3 protein: CASSLYAGRNTGELFF
D gene: TRBD1; V gene: TRBV2; clone size: NA; CDR3 protein: CASNFEGAHYEQYF
D gene: TRBD1; V gene: TRBV7-2; clone size: NA; CDR3 protein: CASGRTGGITEAFF
D gene: TRBD1; V gene: TRBV18; clone size: NA; CDR3 protein: CASSPRTGYMNTEAFF
D gene: NA; V gene: TRBV6-6; clone size: NA; CDR3 protein: CASSSRGNQPQHF
D gene: NA; V gene: TRBV7-9; clone size: NA; CDR3 protein: CAIDVGGTEAFF
D gene: TRBD1; V gene: TRBV9; clone size: NA; CDR3 protein: CASSARTGGRETQYF
D gene: NA; V gene: TRBV29-1; clone size: NA; CDR3 protein: CSGVQDPEAFF
D gene: NA; V gene: TRBV5-6; clone size: NA; CDR3 protein: CASSPGTPLGSDTQYF
D gene: TRBD2; V gene: TRBV2; clone size: few; CDR3 protein: CASSHEVGTSVTDTQYF
D gene: NA; V gene: TRBV18; clone size: once; CDR3 protein: CASSPGRNYEQYF
D gene: NA; V gene: TRBV5-1; clone size: NA; CDR3 protein: CASSLTSSGANVLTF
D gene: TRBD1; V gene: TRBV6-6; clone size: NA; CDR3 protein: CASLDRANNSPLHF
D gene: NA; V gene: TRBV5-4; clone size: NA; CDR3 protein: CASSTPGTYNEQFF
D gene: NA; V gene: TRBV18; clone size: NA; CDR3 protein: CASSPGTQETQYF
D gene: TRBD1; V gene: TRBV27; clone size: NA; CDR3 protein: CASGRQGAGEKLFF
D gene: TRBD2; V gene: TRBV7-8; clone size: NA; CDR3 protein: CASSLGGTDTQYF
D gene: NA; V gene: TRBV7-9; clone size: NA; CDR3 protein: CASTDGTRQYF
D gene: TRBD1; V gene: TRBV30; clone size: NA; CDR3 protein: CAWNRGRNTEAFF
D gene: NA; V gene: TRBV18; clone size: NA; CDR3 protein: CASSTGSDTQYF
D gene: NA; V gene: TRBV19; clone size: NA; CDR3 protein: CASSIGARVINEQYF
D gene: NA; V gene: TRBV6-6; clone size: NA; CDR3 protein: CASSHRRARPNYGYTF
D gene: TRBD1; V gene: TRBV27; clone size: NA; CDR3 protein: CASSWQGRGTEAFF
D gene: NA; V gene: TRBV11-1; clone size: NA; CDR3 protein: CASSSGPRQYF
D gene: NA; V gene: TRBV29-1; clone size: NA; CDR3 protein: CSVEPRDTQYF
D gene: TRBD2; V gene: TRBV7-9; clone size: NA; CDR3 protein: CASSLKAGEHYEQYF
D gene: NA; V gene: TRBV11-2; clone size: NA; CDR3 protein: CASSLSLKNYGYTF